This T cell receptor (beta chain) appears in the sequencing data of a study of CD8 T cells in Susac syndrome. Random hexamers primed reverse transcription of about 0.5 to 1 ug RNA. TCRdb called the immunoSEQ multiplex PCR reads again in MiXCR, with one record for every CDR3 protein. Here the sample spans about 200,000 distinct CDR3 sequences, 90% to 95% being singletons. Sequencing of TCR beta, carried out with a high-throughput approach, was applied to CD8+ and CD4+ T cells from the blood. The study used treatment-naive patients who had stable or active relapsing-remitting disease as multiple sclerosis controls. TEMRA cells were FACS-enriched, with CD8+ and CD4+ T cells isolated negatively. V was cut by 6 bases and J by 7 bases, with 15 bases left in between. The CDR3 has 12 residues. The germline gives CDR1 SQVTM, CDR2 ANQGSEA.

The specimen sequenced was CD4+ T cells from PBMCs. The chain recombines TRBV29-1 with TRBJ1-2; D is unclear. This TCR derives from a human donor with multiple sclerosis. CDR3 in DNA: TGCAGCGTCTCAGACCGACCGAGTGGCTACACCTTC. Its protein product is CSVSDRPSGYTF.